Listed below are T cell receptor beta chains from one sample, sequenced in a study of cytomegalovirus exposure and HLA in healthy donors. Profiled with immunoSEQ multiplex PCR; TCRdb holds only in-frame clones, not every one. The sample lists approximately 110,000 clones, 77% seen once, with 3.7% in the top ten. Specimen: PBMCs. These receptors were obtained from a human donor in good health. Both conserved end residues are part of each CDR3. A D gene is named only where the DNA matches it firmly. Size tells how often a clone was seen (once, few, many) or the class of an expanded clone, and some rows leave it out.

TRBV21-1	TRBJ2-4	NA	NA	CASSSELTYTWAKNIQYF	TGTGCCAGCAGTTCCGAATTGACATACACTTGGGCCAAAAACATTCAGTACTTC
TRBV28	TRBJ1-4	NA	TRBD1	CASSSRTGISEKLFF	TGTGCCAGCAGTTCGAGGACAGGGATCAGCGAAAAACTGTTTTTT
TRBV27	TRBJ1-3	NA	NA	CASGEGWGNTIYF	TGTGCCAGCGGCGAGGGTTGGGGAAACACCATATATTTT
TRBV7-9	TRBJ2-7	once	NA	CASSLRGYEQYF	TGTGCCAGCAGCCTAAGGGGGTACGAGCAGTACTTC
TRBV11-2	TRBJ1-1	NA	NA	CASSLDSVAFF	TGTGCCAGCAGCTTAGACAGTGTTGCTTTCTTT
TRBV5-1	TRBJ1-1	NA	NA	CASSWVGEPNTEAFF	TGCGCCAGCAGCTGGGTCGGGGAACCGAACACTGAAGCTTTCTTT
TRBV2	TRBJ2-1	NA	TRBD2	CASRPLRGLAGYNEQFF	TGTGCCAGCAGGCCTCTGAGGGGTCTAGCGGGGTACAATGAGCAGTTCTTC
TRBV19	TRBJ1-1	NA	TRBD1	CASSPSGQGGTEAFF	TGTGCCAGTAGTCCCTCGGGACAGGGGGGGACTGAAGCTTTCTTT
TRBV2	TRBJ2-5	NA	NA	CASSVMEGGSETQYF	TGTGCCAGCAGTGTCATGGAGGGGGGGTCAGAGACCCAGTACTTC
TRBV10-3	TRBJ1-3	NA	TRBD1	CAIRKDRGAGNTIYF	TGTGCCATCAGGAAAGACAGGGGCGCTGGAAACACCATATATTTT
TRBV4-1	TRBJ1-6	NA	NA	CASSLFTEANSPLHF	TGCGCCAGCAGCCTTTTCACTGAGGCGAATTCACCCCTCCACTTT
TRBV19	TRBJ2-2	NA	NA	CASSIELSRAGELFF	TGTGCCAGTAGTATAGAACTCTCTCGGGCCGGGGAGCTGTTTTTT
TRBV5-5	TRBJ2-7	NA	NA	CASSSPQGPPYEQYF	TGTGCCAGCAGCAGCCCTCAGGGGCCCCCCTACGAGCAGTACTTC
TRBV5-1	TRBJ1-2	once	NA	CASSNTQATGSGYTF	TGCGCCAGCAGCAACACCCAAGCGACAGGTTCTGGCTACACCTTC
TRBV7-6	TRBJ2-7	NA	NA	CASSLARGSHEQYF	TGTGCCAGCAGCTTAGCGAGGGGGAGCCACGAGCAGTACTTC
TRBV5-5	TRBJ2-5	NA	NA	CASSRDSPLRETQYF	TGTGCCAGCAGCCGGGACTCCCCTTTGCGGGAGACCCAGTACTTC
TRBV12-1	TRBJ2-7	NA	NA	CASSLQAGQGLYEQYF	TGTGCCAGCAGCTTACAAGCGGGACAGGGTCTCTACGAGCAGTACTTC
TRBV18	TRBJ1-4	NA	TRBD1	CASSPDGQGREKLFF	TGTGCCAGCTCACCAGACGGACAGGGGAGGGAAAAACTGTTTTTT
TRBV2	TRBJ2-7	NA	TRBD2	CAILSGNPYEQYF	TGTGCCATTCTTAGCGGGAACCCCTACGAGCAGTACTTC
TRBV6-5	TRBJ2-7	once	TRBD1	CASSYSDRGHYEQYF	TGTGCCAGCAGTTACTCCGACAGGGGCCACTACGAGCAGTACTTC
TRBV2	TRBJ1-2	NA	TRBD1	CASSRTGQGYGYTF	TGTGCCAGCAGTCGCACGGGACAGGGGTATGGCTACACCTTC
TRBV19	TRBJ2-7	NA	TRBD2	CATKGGPGLGPSYEQYF	TGTGCCACCAAAGGAGGACCGGGACTAGGCCCTTCCTACGAGCAGTACTTC
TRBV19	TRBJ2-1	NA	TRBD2	CASSIRIAGVLDEQFF	TGTGCCAGTAGTATACGAATAGCGGGAGTATTGGATGAGCAGTTCTTC
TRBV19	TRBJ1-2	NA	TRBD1	CASGQGIRYGYTF	TGTGCCAGTGGACAGGGGATCCGGTATGGCTACACCTTC
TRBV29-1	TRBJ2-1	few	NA	CSVRDFTYNEQFF	TGCAGCGTCCGGGACTTTACATACAATGAGCAGTTCTTC
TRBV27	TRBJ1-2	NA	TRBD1	CASSLRQGAFGYTF	TGTGCCAGCAGTTTACGACAGGGGGCCTTTGGCTACACCTTC
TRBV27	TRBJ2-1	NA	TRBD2	CASSLSASGRNEQFF	TGTGCCAGCAGTTTATCCGCTAGCGGGAGGAATGAGCAGTTCTTC
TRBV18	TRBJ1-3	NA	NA	CASSPPGRAVTSSGNTIYF	TGTGCCAGCTCACCACCGGGCCGAGCCGTAACGAGCTCTGGAAACACCATATATTTT
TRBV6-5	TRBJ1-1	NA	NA	CASTPAGTEAFF	TGTGCCAGCACCCCTGCCGGCACTGAAGCTTTCTTT